The clone carrying this T cell receptor (beta chain) was picked up one time. The data derive from a study of shared clonotypes between healthy human individuals. The CDR3 extends over 12 amino acids. The germline V and J ends were trimmed by 4 bases and 4 bases, with 10 bases remaining between them. Germline values: CDR1 GTSNPN, CDR2 SVGIG (reference sequence). The quantity of DNA used in unsorted PBMC replicate PCRs was 300 ng, corresponding to tens of thousands of T cell genomes. The table came from immunoSEQ multiplex PCR; TCRdb's copy has only in-frame clones and leaves some out. The sample consists of approximately 470,000 clones, approximately 80% of them appearing once.

The J gene is TRBJ1-2, the V gene TRBV30, with D possibly matching TRBD1 (6 bases). Source material: PBMCs. The source is a woman in her forties in good health. Some clones in this sample may be carry-over from other donors' samples. The CDR3 protein is CAWNWGAYGYTF. CDR3 nucleotides: TGTGCCTGGAATTGGGGGGCCTATGGCTACACCTTC. The complete variable domain, with remaining parts taken from reference TRBV30 and TRBJ1-2, reads SQTIHQWPATLVQPVGSPLSLECTVEGTSNPNLYWYRQAAGRGLQLLFYSVGIGQISSEVPQNLSASRPQDRQFILSSKKLLLSDSGFYLCAWNWGAYGYTFGSGTRLTVV.